The 23 T cell receptor beta chains listed next were all sequenced from one sample in a study of shared clonotypes between healthy human individuals. Sequencing used immunoSEQ multiplex PCR; TCRdb keeps in-frame clones, though not all of them. This sample carries roughly 1.4 million clones, 98% of them seen once, and the ten largest clones take approximately 0.4%. The sequencing input was naive CD4+ T cells sorted from blood. Subset given: CD45RA+ positively selected. The receptors stem from a man between 25 and 39 years old in good health.

The V and J genes are TRBV28 and TRBJ2-7, with D tentatively TRBD2 (6 bases). The CDR3 spans 16 residues. The V end lost 5 bases, the J end lost 0 bases, and 17 bases lay between the germline ends. Germline CDR1 reads MDHEN; CDR2 reads SYDVKM. This CDR3 is CASSDSQGLRSYEQYF. As DNA, the CDR3 is TGTGCCAGCAGTGACTCGCAGGGACTGCGCTCCTACGAGCAGTACTTC.

The V gene is TRBV5-4, the J gene TRBJ1-6; D is unresolved. The V gene's germline CDR1 is SGHNT and CDR2 YYREEE (reference sequence). This CDR3 is built from 17 residues. Deletions cut 2 bases from V and 8 bases from J, with 20 bases between. The CDR3 DNA reads TGTGCCAGCAGCTTACCCTTCGGGGTCTCACCCGATTCACCCCTCCACTTT. Translated, it gives CASSLPFGVSPDSPLHF.

This clone is a singleton in its sample. The rearrangement links TRBV9 to TRBJ2-2, with D perhaps assigned TRBD1 or TRBD2 (6 bases each). The germline V gene has CDR1 SGDLS and CDR2 YYNGEE. The CDR3 length is 14 residues. V was pared by 4 bases and J by 6 bases, with 13 bases between. DNA for the CDR3: TGTGCCAGCAGCCGTACGGGGGCAGCCGGGGAGCTGTTTTTT. Encoded protein: CASSRTGAAGELFF.

The chain employs TRBV10-2 and TRBJ2-1; 12 bases are shared with TRBD2. V gave up 5 bases and J gave up 6 bases; unmatched junction bases: 2. The CDR3 contains 14 residues. Germline V CDR1 and CDR2: WSHSY, SAAADI. CDR3 residues: CASSPGLAGNEQFF. CDR3 DNA: TGCGCCAGCAGTCCGGGACTAGCGGGCAATGAGCAGTTCTTC.

Concerning this clone: The same CDR3 is also encoded by other DNA sequences in this sample. V is TRBV2 and J is TRBJ2-7; D is unclear. Trimming pared 1 base from V and 4 bases from J, leaving 5 bases between. Germline CDR1 reads SNHLY; CDR2 reads FYNNEI. This CDR3 region has 12 residues. As DNA, the CDR3 is TGTGCCAGCAGTGAAGGAGGTTACGAGCAGTACTTC. It is translated as CASSEGGYEQYF.

A word on this clone: Other DNA sequences within the sample encode an identical CDR3. The V gene is TRBV20-1, the J gene TRBJ2-1; D remains ambiguous. In germline, CDR1 is DFQATT, CDR2 SNEGSKA (reference sequence). The ends were cut back, 6 bases at V and 6 bases at J, with 6 bases in the middle. This CDR3 has 10 amino acids. CDR3 residues: CSAKSNEQFF. Written as DNA, the CDR3 is TGCAGTGCAAAGAGCAATGAGCAGTTCTTC.

Worth noting for this clone: The same CDR3 arises from other DNA sequences in this sample as well. The chain has TRBV10-3 and TRBJ1-1; D uncertain. Germline CDR1 and CDR2: ENHRY and SYGVKD. There are 14 residues in the CDR3. Trimming cost V 0 bases and J 3 bases, with 8 bases left between them. This chain's CDR3 is CAISESGRDTEAFF. The CDR3, as DNA: TGTGCCATCAGTGAGTCGGGAAGGGACACTGAAGCTTTCTTT.

The CDR3 reads CASSLTDRKNQPQHF. The CDR3 nucleotides are TGTGCCAGCTCACTGACGGACAGGAAAAATCAGCCCCAGCATTTT. The V call is TRBV18, the J call TRBJ1-5; the match to TRBD1 covers 7 bases. The germline V gene has CDR1 KGHSH and CDR2 LQKENI. There are 15 residues in the CDR3. The trim removed 4 bases at V and 4 bases at J, leaving 7 bases unmatched.

A single count supports this clone. The rearrangement links TRBV6-5 to TRBJ2-5; 9 bases are shared with TRBD1. Germline V gives CDR1 MNHEY, CDR2 SVGAGI. The CDR3 has 16 residues. With V trimmed by 0 bases and J by 2 bases, 4 bases remained unmatched. CDR3 sequence (DNA): TGTGCCAGCAGTTACTCGGGACAGGGAAGGCAAGAGACCCAGTACTTC. Translated: CASSYSGQGRQETQYF.

V and J are TRBV7-2 and TRBJ1-1, with a tentative D call TRBD1 (6 bases). CDR3 length equals 12 residues. The V end lost 5 bases, the J end lost 4 bases, and 8 bases lay between the germline ends. Germline lookup yields CDR1 SGHTA and CDR2 FQGNSA. The DNA of the CDR3 is TGTGCCAGCAGCCCACAGGGCACTGAAGCTTTCTTT. Its translation is CASSPQGTEAFF.

The chain carries TRBV29-1 and TRBJ1-2, with no clear D. The CDR3 loop spans 13 amino acids. Germline-derived CDR1 and CDR2 are SQVTM and ANQGSEA. Trimming shortened V by 4 bases and J by 0 bases, and 9 bases separated the two germline ends. Here the CDR3 DNA reads TGCAGCGTTGGAGGGCAAGCTAACTATGGCTACACCTTC. It translates to CSVGGQANYGYTF.

This rearrangement joins TRBV15 to TRBJ2-1; TRBD2 aligns across 8 bases. The V gene's germline CDR1 is LNHNV and CDR2 YYDKDF (reference sequence). With V trimmed by 1 base and J by 4 bases, 6 bases remained unmatched. The CDR3 is 16 amino acids. The CDR3: CATSRVVSGNYNEQFF. The CDR3 nucleotides are TGTGCCACCAGCAGAGTTGTTAGCGGGAATTACAATGAGCAGTTCTTC.

The J gene is TRBJ2-1, the V gene TRBV29-1; perhaps TRBD2 as D (6 bases). The CDR3 contains 13 residues. Per the germline V gene, CDR1 is SQVTM and CDR2 is ANQGSEA. V was shortened by 5 bases and J by 2 bases, with 10 bases between the two germline ends. Written as DNA, the CDR3 is TGCAGCGTTTTGCGGGGAACCTACAATGAGCAGTTCTTC. Protein: CSVLRGTYNEQFF.

The chain is built from TRBV6-6 and TRBJ2-3; 8 bases fit TRBD2. Germline V gives CDR1 MNHNY, CDR2 SVGAGI (reference sequence). The CDR3 totals 16 residues. After removal of 6 bases from V and 4 bases from J, the junction contained 12 bases not matched to a gene. Here the CDR3 reads CASSPLAGGVPDTQYF. CDR3 in DNA: TGTGCCAGCAGCCCGCTTGCGGGAGGCGTGCCAGATACGCAGTATTTT.

A word on this clone: This same CDR3 is encoded by further DNA sequences in the sample. The V gene is TRBV2, the J gene TRBJ1-5; D is unclear. The CDR3 runs to 13 residues. Per the germline V gene, CDR1 is SNHLY and CDR2 is FYNNEI. The V gene lost 4 bases and the J gene lost 2 bases, with 6 bases spanning the gap. This CDR3 is CASSGRGNQPQHF. The CDR3 DNA reads TGTGCCAGCAGTGGGCGGGGCAATCAGCCCCAGCATTTT.

J is TRBJ2-2 and V is TRBV5-6; D uncertain. The length of the CDR3 is 15 residues. The germline V gene has CDR1 SGHDT and CDR2 YYEEEE. V was trimmed by 0 bases and J by 5 bases, leaving 11 bases between them. This chain's CDR3 is CASSLVHMSTGELFF. For the CDR3, the DNA is TGTGCCAGCAGCTTGGTACATATGTCAACCGGGGAGCTGTTTTTT.

To note about this clone: Other DNA sequences from this sample encode an identical CDR3 as well. For the CDR3, the DNA is TGCGCCAGCAGACAAGGAACCTACGAGCAGTACTTC. This codes for CASRQGTYEQYF. The J gene is TRBJ2-7, the V gene TRBV10-2; D remains unclear. V lost 6 bases to trimming and J lost 2 bases, with 8 bases between them. The CDR3 is 12 residues long. The germline V gene has CDR1 WSHSY and CDR2 SAAADI.

CDR3 nucleotides: TGCGCCAGCAGCGGACAGGGCCCAACTAATGAAAAACTGTTTTTT. Encoded protein: CASSGQGPTNEKLFF. The rearrangement uses TRBV5-1 and TRBJ1-4; 8 positions match TRBD1. Germline V gene sequence: CDR1 SGHRS, CDR2 YFSETQ. V shed 4 bases and J 0 bases; nucleotides not matched to a gene: 2. There are 15 residues in the CDR3. Using reference TRBV5-1 and TRBJ1-4 for the parts outside the CDR3, the full variable domain is KAGVTQTPRYLIKTRGQQVTLSCSPISGHRSVSWYQQTPGQGLQFLFEYFSETQRNKGNFPGRFSGRQFSNSRSEMNVSTLELGDSALYLCASSGQGPTNEKLFFGSGTQLSVL.

The V gene is TRBV19, the J gene TRBJ2-1, with TRBD1 matching 7 bases. The CDR3 consists of 14 residues. Unmatched junction bases numbered 7, after V lost 5 bases and J lost 6 bases. Looked up from germline, CDR1 is LNHDA and CDR2 is SQIVND (reference sequence). The CDR3 DNA follows: TGTGCCAGTAGTCCACCGACAGGGCGCAATGAGCAGTTCTTC. Protein: CASSPPTGRNEQFF.

Notes on this clone: Other DNA sequences within the sample encode an identical CDR3. CDR3 nucleotide sequence: TGCAGCGTTGATAGGCTAGCCAAAAACATTCAGTACTTC. It yields the protein CSVDRLAKNIQYF. This sequence joins TRBV29-1 and TRBJ2-4; D is undetermined. Trimming took 3 bases from V and 0 from J, leaving 6 bases between them. CDR1 is SQVTM, CDR2 ANQGSEA, per germline. The CDR3 extends over 13 amino acids.

The chain is built from TRBV5-1 and TRBJ2-5, with TRBD2 as a possible D gene (5 bases). The CDR3 contains 14 residues. Trimming cost V 0 bases and J 7 bases, with 13 bases left between them. Germline assignment: CDR1 SGHRS and CDR2 YFSETQ. Here the CDR3 reads CASSLDPGSGTQYF. CDR3 in DNA: TGCGCCAGCAGCTTGGATCCGGGGTCGGGGACCCAGTACTTC.

The chain recombines TRBV7-8 with TRBJ1-5; D unclear. Germline V gives CDR1 SGHVS, CDR2 FQNEAQ. The V end was cut by 5 bases, the J end by 6 bases, with 8 bases between. The CDR3 is 12 amino acids. In nucleotides, the CDR3 is TGTGCCAGCAGCGCACACGGTCAGCCCCAGCATTTT. Translated, it gives CASSAHGQPQHF.

The gene calls are TRBV10-3 and TRBJ1-1; the match to TRBD1 covers 7 bases. There are 14 residues in the CDR3. V dropped 9 bases and J dropped 0; count of bases not matched to a gene: 7. The germline V gene encodes CDR1 ENHRY and CDR2 SYGVKD. DNA of the CDR3: TGTGCCATACGACAGGGAGATGTGAACACTGAAGCTTTCTTT. This encodes CAIRQGDVNTEAFF.